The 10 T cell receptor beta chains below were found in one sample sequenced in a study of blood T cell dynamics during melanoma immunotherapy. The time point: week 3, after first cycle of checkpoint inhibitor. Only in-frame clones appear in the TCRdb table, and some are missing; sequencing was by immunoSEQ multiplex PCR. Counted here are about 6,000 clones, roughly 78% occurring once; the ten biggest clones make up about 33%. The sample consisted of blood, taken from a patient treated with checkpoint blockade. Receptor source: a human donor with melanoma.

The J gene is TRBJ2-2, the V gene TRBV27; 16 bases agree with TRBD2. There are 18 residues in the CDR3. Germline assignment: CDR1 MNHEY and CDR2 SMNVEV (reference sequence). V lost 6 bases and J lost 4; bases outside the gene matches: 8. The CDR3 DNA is TGTGCCAGCAGGCAACCGGGACTAGCGGGGGGGGTCACCGGGGAGCTGTTTTTT. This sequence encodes CASRQPGLAGGVTGELFF.

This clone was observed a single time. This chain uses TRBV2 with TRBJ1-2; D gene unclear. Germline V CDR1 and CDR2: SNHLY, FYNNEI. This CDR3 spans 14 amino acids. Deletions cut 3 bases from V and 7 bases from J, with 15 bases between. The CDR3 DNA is TGTGCCAGCAGTGATAGGGTGGCAGACGGTGGCTACACCTTC. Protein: CASSDRVADGGYTF.

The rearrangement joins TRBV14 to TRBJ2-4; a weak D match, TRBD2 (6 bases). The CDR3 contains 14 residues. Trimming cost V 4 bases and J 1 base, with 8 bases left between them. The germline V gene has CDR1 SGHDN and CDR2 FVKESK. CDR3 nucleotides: TGTGCCAGCAGCCTTCGGGGGGCCAAAAACATTCAGTACTTC. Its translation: CASSLRGAKNIQYF. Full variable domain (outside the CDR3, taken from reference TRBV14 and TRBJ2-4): EAGVTQFPSHSVIEKGQTVTLRCDPISGHDNLYWYRRVMGKEIKFLLHFVKESKQDESGMPNNRFLAERTGGTYSTLKVQPAELEDSGVYFCASSLRGAKNIQYFGAGTRLSVL.

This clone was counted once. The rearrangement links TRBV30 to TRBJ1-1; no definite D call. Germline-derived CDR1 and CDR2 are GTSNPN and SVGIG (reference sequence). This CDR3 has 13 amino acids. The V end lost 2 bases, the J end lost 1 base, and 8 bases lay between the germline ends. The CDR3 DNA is TGTGCCTGGAGTCGGACGGCGAACACTGAAGCTTTCTTT. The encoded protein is CAWSRTANTEAFF.

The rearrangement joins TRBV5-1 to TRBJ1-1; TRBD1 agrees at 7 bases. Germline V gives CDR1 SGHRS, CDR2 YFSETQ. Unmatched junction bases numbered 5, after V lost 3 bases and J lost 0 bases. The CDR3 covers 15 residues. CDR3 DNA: TGCGCCAGCAGCTCGAGAGGGGGCATGAACACTGAAGCTTTCTTT. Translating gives CASSSRGGMNTEAFF.

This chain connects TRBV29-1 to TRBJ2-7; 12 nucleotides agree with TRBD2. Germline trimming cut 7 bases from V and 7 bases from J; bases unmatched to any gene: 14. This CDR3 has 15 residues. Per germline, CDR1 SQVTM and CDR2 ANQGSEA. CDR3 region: CSAQGASGRGWEQYF. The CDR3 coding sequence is TGCAGCGCACAGGGTGCTAGCGGGAGGGGTTGGGAGCAGTACTTC.

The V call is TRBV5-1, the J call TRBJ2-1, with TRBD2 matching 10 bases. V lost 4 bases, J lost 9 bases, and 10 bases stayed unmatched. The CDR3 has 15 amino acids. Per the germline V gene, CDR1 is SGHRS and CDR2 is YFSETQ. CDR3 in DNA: TGCGCCAGCAGCCCCTCTAGCGGGGGTGCGACTGAGCAGTTCTTC. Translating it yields CASSPSSGGATEQFF. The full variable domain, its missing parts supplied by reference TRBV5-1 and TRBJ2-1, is KAGVTQTPRYLIKTRGQQVTLSCSPISGHRSVSWYQQTPGQGLQFLFEYFSETQRNKGNFPGRFSGRQFSNSRSEMNVSTLELGDSALYLCASSPSSGGATEQFFGPGTRLTVL.

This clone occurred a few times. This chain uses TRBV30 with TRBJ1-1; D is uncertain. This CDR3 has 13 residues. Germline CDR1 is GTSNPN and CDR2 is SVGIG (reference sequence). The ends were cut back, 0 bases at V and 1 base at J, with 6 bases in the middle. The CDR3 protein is CAWSVNRNTEAFF. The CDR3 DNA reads TGTGCCTGGAGTGTAAACAGGAACACTGAAGCTTTCTTT.

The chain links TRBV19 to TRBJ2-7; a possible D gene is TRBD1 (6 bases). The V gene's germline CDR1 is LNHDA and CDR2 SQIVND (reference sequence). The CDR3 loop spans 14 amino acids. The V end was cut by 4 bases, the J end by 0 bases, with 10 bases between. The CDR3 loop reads CASSSRQASYEQYF. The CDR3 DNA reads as TGTGCCAGTAGTAGTAGACAGGCCTCCTACGAGCAGTACTTC.

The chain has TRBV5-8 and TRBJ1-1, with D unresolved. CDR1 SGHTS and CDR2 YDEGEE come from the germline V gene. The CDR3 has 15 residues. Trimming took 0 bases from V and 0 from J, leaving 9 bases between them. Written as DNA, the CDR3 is TGTGCCAGCAGCTTGGGAGGCGGGATGAACACTGAAGCTTTCTTT. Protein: CASSLGGGMNTEAFF.